Listed here is a single TCR beta chain. The sample comes from a study of blood T cell repertoires in COVID-19. Measured with immunoSEQ multiplex PCR; TCRdb has only the in-frame clones, and not every one. The sample contains about 180,000 clones, more than 75% of which appear only once. V gave up 4 bases and J gave up 6 bases, with 13 bases separating them. This CDR3 contains 15 residues. Germline V gives CDR1 LNHDA, CDR2 SQIVND (reference sequence). The chain employs TRBV19 and TRBJ1-6; D might be TRBD1 (5 bases). The TCR was taken from a person between 65 and 79 years old with COVID-19, enrolled during active disease. Input material: peripheral blood. Written as DNA, the CDR3 is TGTGCCAGTAGTACAAGAGACAGCCGTAATTCACCCCTCCACTTT. Translation gives CASSTRDSRNSPLHF.